Each of the 18 T cell receptor beta chains below was sequenced from the same sample in a study of chemoradiotherapy in HPV16-positive cancers. The repertoire was sequenced with immunoSEQ multiplex PCR; TCRdb's copy has only in-frame clones and lacks some. The top ten hold 12% of the sample, which has 5,400 or so clones, 55% to 75% seen once. Sequencing was performed on tumor tissue, taken from a patient who underwent chemoradiotherapy. The receptors here all came from a human donor with HPV-associated anogenital cancer.

The sample holds one count of this clone. The chain combines TRBV19 with TRBJ1-2; tentatively, D is TRBD1 (6 bases). CDR3 size: 18 residues. In germline, CDR1 is LNHDA, CDR2 SQIVND (reference sequence). V was shortened by 5 bases and J by 0 bases, with 22 bases between the two germline ends. CDR3 sequence: CASSPGSTFRGPNYGYTF. The CDR3 DNA reads as TGTGCCAGTAGTCCTGGTTCGACTTTCAGGGGCCCTAACTATGGCTACACCTTC. Looking up the rest from reference TRBV19 and TRBJ1-2 gives the full variable domain: DGGITQSPKYLFRKEGQNVTLSCEQNLNHDAMYWYRQDPGQGLRLIYYSQIVNDFQKGDIAEGYSVSREKKESFPLTVTSAQKNPTAFYLCASSPGSTFRGPNYGYTFGSGTRLTVV.

The chain couples TRBV4-3 to TRBJ1-1; a weak D match, TRBD1 (5 bases). V was trimmed by 0 bases and J by 4 bases, leaving 18 bases between them. Germline lookup yields CDR1 LGHNA and CDR2 YSLEER. The CDR3 covers 17 residues. CDR3 coding DNA: TGCGCCAGCAGCCAAGATTTGTGGGGTATAAGGGGCACTGAAGCTTTCTTT. Translation: CASSQDLWGIRGTEAFF.

V is TRBV6-6 and J is TRBJ1-1, with D hard to call. Trimming shortened V by 5 bases and J by 1 base, and 8 bases separated the two germline ends. The germline CDR1 and CDR2 sequences are MNHNY and SVGAGI (reference sequence). The CDR3 is made up of 13 amino acids. The CDR3 DNA sequence: TGTGCCAGCAGTCGACTGACGAACACTGAAGCTTTCTTT. Translating it yields CASSRLTNTEAFF.

The chain combines TRBV28 with TRBJ1-2, with unresolved D. V lost 6 bases and J lost 3, with 11 bases in between. Per germline, CDR1 MDHEN and CDR2 SYDVKM. The CDR3 has 13 amino acids. Written as DNA, the CDR3 is TGTGCCAGCAGCGGACGAGGTGACTATGGCTACACCTTC. Residues: CASSGRGDYGYTF.

This clone appeared once. The CDR3 region has the DNA TGTGCCAGCAGCTTAGGCGGGCGGAGTACAGATACGCAGTATTTT. This codes for CASSLGGRSTDTQYF. The chain is built from TRBV11-3 and TRBJ2-3; the D gene is possibly TRBD2 (5 bases). V shed 1 base and J shed 3 bases, with 11 bases lying between them. Germline lookup yields CDR1 SGHNT and CDR2 YENEEA. This CDR3 contains 15 residues.

This clone was seen more than once but under ten times. The chain is built from TRBV10-1 and TRBJ1-4; TRBD1 matches 10 bases. CDR3 size: 13 residues. Germline loops: CDR1 WNHNN, CDR2 SYGVQD (reference sequence). V gave up 4 bases and J gave up 8 bases; unmatched junction bases: 1. The CDR3 here is CASSGTGGEKLFF. CDR3 bases: TGCGCCAGCAGTGGGACAGGGGGAGAAAAACTGTTTTTT.

This clone was detected only a few times. CDR3 in amino acids: CASSLDGAQVIRYTF. The CDR3 nucleotides read TGTGCCAGCAGCTTGGATGGTGCCCAAGTAATACGGTACACCTTC. This sequence joins TRBV5-5 and TRBJ1-2; D not certain. CDR1 and CDR2 from the germline V gene are SGHKS and YYEKEE (reference sequence). Trimming cost V 0 bases and J 11 bases, with 20 bases left between them. The CDR3 consists of 15 residues.

The chain uses TRBV27 and TRBJ1-5; possibly TRBD1 for D (6 bases). This CDR3 is 15 amino acids long. The germline V and J ends were trimmed by 6 bases and 11 bases, with 23 bases remaining between them. CDR1 is MNHEY, CDR2 SMNVEV, per germline (reference sequence). The CDR3 DNA reads as TGTGCCAGCAGACCAAACAGGGCCCCCGTTTGGTCCCAGCATTTT. Its translation is CASRPNRAPVWSQHF.

This clone was recorded only once. This chain joins TRBV13 and TRBJ2-5; possibly TRBD1 for D (5 bases). The ends were cut back, 5 bases at V and 2 bases at J, with 12 bases in the middle. The CDR3 runs 14 residues. The germline V gene has CDR1 PRHDT and CDR2 FYEKMQ (reference sequence). The CDR3 here is CASSPKTVQETQYF. The CDR3 nucleotides are TGTGCCAGCAGCCCGAAGACAGTACAAGAGACCCAGTACTTC.

This chain connects TRBV30 to TRBJ1-1; a weak D match, TRBD1 (6 bases). The CDR3 has 13 amino acids. Germline assignment: CDR1 GTSNPN and CDR2 SVGIG (reference sequence). This CDR3 is CARTGGSGTEAFF. CDR3 DNA: TGTGCGAGGACGGGGGGCTCGGGCACTGAAGCTTTCTTT.

The CDR3 spells CASSQIPGPYEQYF. Written as DNA, the CDR3 is TGCGCCAGCAGCCAGATTCCGGGACCCTACGAGCAGTACTTC. V is TRBV4-1 and J is TRBJ2-7; D may match TRBD1 or TRBD2 (5 bases each). The CDR3 sequence is 14 residues long. V gave up 3 bases and J gave up 2 bases, with 11 bases separating them. Germline CDR1 reads MGHRA; CDR2 reads YSYEKL.

V and J are TRBV4-2 and TRBJ2-2; no clear D gene. The germline gives CDR1 LGHNA, CDR2 YNFKEQ. The V end lost 0 bases, the J end lost 6 bases, and 11 bases lay between the germline ends. This CDR3 is built from 15 residues. The CDR3 protein is CASSQDGPISGELFF. DNA of the CDR3: TGTGCCAGCAGCCAAGACGGACCCATTTCCGGGGAGCTGTTTTTT.

This chain links TRBV7-2 with TRBJ2-3; 8 positions match TRBD1. CDR3 length: 16 amino acids. CDR1 and CDR2 (germline): SGHTA, FQGNSA. Trimming took 5 bases from V and 1 from J; bases not matched to a gene: 8. The CDR3 region has the DNA TGTGCCAGCAGCCCCCGGACAGGGTATCGCACAGATACGCAGTATTTT. Translated: CASSPRTGYRTDTQYF.

The rearrangement uses TRBV7-2 and TRBJ2-5; D ambiguous. The V end was cut by 3 bases, the J end by 5 bases, with 4 bases between. From germline, CDR1 is SGHTA and CDR2 FQGNSA. The CDR3 has 11 amino acids. Here the CDR3 DNA reads TGTGCCAGCAGCTTTATGGAGACCCAGTACTTC. Translating gives CASSFMETQYF.

The chain recombines TRBV19 with TRBJ1-3; D remains ambiguous. Germline V gene lookup returns CDR1 LNHDA and CDR2 SQIVND (reference sequence). CDR3 length: 11 amino acids. The germline V and J ends were trimmed by 4 bases and 2 bases, with 0 bases remaining between them. CDR3 bases: TGTGCCAGTAGTACTGGAAACACCATATATTTT. Encoded protein: CASSTGNTIYF.

The CDR3 DNA reads as TGTGCCAGCAGTTTAATGACAGGGGACACAGATACGCAGTATTTT. As protein: CASSLMTGDTDTQYF. This sequence joins TRBV28 and TRBJ2-3; 8 bases fit TRBD1. The ends lost 2 bases at V and 2 bases at J; junction bases unmatched: 3. The CDR3 has 15 amino acids. CDR1 MDHEN and CDR2 SYDVKM come from the germline V gene.

This chain links TRBV6-4 with TRBJ2-7; D may be TRBD2 (6 bases). Deletions cut 8 bases from V and 4 bases from J, with 24 bases between. The CDR3 loop spans 16 amino acids. Germline CDR1 is MRHNA and CDR2 is SNTAGT. The CDR3 region is CASSKYLAEEGYEQYF. As DNA, the CDR3 is TGTGCCAGCTCCAAGTATTTAGCGGAAGAGGGGTACGAGCAGTACTTC.

The chain has TRBV28 and TRBJ2-3, with TRBD2 matching 8 bases. Looked up from germline, CDR1 is MDHEN and CDR2 is SYDVKM. V lost 2 bases to trimming and J lost 2 bases; unmatched junction nucleotides: 9. CDR3 length: 17 residues. CDR3 sequence: CASSLPPTSGATDTQYF. The DNA for the CDR3 is TGTGCCAGCAGTTTACCCCCTACTAGCGGAGCCACAGATACGCAGTATTTT. The variable domain in full, with the rest retrieved from reference TRBV28 and TRBJ2-3, is DVKVTQSSRYLVKRTGEKVFLECVQDMDHENMFWYRQDPGLGLRLIYFSYDVKMKEKGDIPEGYSVSREKKERFSLILESASTNQTSMYLCASSLPPTSGATDTQYFGPGTRLTVL.